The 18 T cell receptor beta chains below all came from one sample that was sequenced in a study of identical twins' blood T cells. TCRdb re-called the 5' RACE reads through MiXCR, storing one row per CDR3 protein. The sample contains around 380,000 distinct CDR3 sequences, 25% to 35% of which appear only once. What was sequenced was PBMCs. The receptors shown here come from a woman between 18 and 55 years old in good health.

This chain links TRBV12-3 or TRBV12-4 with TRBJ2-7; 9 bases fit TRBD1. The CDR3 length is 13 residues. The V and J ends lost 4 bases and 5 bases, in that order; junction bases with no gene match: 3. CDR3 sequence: CASSYTGGHEQYF. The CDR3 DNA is TGTGCCAGCAGTTATACAGGGGGCCACGAGCAGTACTTC.

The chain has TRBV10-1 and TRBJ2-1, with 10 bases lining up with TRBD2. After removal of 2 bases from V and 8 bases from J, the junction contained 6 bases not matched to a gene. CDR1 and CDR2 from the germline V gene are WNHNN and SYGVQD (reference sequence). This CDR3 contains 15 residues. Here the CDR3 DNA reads TGCGCCAGCAGTGAGAAGGCTAGCGGGAGACATGAGCAGTTCTTC. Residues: CASSEKASGRHEQFF.

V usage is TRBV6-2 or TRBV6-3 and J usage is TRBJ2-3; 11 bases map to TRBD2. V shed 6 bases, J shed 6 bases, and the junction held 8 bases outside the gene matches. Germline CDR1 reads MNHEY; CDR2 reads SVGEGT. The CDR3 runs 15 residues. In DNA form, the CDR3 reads TGTGCCAGCAGCCAACTAGCGGGAGTAGCTGATACGCAGTATTTT. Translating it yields CASSQLAGVADTQYF.

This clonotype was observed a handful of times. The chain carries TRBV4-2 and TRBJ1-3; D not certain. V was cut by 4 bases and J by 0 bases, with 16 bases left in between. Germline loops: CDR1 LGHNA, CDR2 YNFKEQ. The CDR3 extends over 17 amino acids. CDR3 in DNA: TGTGCCAGCAGCCCACCTCACGCGACCAACTCTGGAAACACCATATATTTT. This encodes CASSPPHATNSGNTIYF.

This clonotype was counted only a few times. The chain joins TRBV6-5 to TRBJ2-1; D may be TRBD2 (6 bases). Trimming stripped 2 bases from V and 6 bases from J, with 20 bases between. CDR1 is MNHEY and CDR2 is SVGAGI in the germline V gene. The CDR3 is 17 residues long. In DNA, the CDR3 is TGTGCCAGCAGTTACGATTCCGGGAGAGCCACGATCAATGAGCAGTTCTTC. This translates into CASSYDSGRATINEQFF.

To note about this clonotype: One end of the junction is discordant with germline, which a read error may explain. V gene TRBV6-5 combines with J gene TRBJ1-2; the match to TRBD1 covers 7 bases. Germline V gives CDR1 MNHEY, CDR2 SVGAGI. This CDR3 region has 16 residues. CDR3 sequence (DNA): TGTGCCTGCAGTTTAACCCGACAGGGAACTTTATATGGCTACACCTTC. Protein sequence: CACSLTRQGTLYGYTF.

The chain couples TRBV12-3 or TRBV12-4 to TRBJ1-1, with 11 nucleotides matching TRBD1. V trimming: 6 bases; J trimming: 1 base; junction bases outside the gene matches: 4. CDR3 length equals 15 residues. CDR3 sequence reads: CASSRGQGGNTEAFF. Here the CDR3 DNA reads TGTGCCAGCAGCCGGGGACAGGGGGGGAACACTGAAGCTTTCTTT.

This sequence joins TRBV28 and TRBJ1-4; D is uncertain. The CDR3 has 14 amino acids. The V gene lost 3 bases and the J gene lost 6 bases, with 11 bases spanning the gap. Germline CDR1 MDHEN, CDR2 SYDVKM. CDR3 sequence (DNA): TGTGCCAGCAGTTTTCGCGCGAGGGATGAAAAACTGTTTTTT. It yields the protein CASSFRARDEKLFF.

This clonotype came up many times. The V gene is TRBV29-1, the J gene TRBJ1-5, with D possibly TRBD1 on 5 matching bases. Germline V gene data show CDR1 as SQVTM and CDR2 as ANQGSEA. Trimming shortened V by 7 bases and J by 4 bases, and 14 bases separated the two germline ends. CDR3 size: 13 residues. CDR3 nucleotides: TGCAGCGCCGTGACAGCATCAAATCAGCCCCAGCATTTT. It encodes CSAVTASNQPQHF.

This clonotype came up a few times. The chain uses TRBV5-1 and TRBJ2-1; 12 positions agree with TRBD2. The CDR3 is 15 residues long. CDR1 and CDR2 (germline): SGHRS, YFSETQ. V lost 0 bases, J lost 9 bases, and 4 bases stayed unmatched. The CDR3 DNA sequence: TGCGCCAGCAGCTTGGGACTAGCGGGAGTTGGTGAGCAGTTCTTC. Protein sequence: CASSLGLAGVGEQFF. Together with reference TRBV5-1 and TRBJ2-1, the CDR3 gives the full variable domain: KAGVTQTPRYLIKTRGQQVTLSCSPISGHRSVSWYQQTPGQGLQFLFEYFSETQRNKGNFPGRFSGRQFSNSRSEMNVSTLELGDSALYLCASSLGLAGVGEQFFGPGTRLTVL.

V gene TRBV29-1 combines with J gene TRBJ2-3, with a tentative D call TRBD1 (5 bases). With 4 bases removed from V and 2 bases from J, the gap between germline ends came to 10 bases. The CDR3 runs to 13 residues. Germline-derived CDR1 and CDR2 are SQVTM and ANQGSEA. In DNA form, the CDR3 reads TGCAGCGTTGCGGGCAGGGCCACAGATACGCAGTATTTT. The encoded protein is CSVAGRATDTQYF.

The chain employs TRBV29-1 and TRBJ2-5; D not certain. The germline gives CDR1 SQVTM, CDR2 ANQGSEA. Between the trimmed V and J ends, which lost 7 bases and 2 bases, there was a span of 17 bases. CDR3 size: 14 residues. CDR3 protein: CSAEVGMGQETQYF. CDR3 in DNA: TGCAGCGCCGAGGTTGGCATGGGACAAGAGACCCAGTACTTC.

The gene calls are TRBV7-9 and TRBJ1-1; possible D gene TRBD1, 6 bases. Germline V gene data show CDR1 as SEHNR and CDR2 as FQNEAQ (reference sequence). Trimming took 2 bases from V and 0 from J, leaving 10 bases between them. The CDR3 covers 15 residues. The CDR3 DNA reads TGTGCCAGCAGCTTACGTGGACAGATGAACACTGAAGCTTTCTTT. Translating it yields CASSLRGQMNTEAFF.

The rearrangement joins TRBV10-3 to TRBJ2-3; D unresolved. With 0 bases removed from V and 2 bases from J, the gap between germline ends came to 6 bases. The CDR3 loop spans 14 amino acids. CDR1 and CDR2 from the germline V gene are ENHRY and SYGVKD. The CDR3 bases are TGTGCCATCAGTGAGTCTGGTGACACAGATACGCAGTATTTT. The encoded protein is CAISESGDTDTQYF.

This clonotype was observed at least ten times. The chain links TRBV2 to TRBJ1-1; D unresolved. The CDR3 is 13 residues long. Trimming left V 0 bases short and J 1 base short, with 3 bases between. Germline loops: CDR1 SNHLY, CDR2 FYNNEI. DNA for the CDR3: TGTGCCAGCAGTGAAGCATGGAACACTGAAGCTTTCTTT. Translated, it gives CASSEAWNTEAFF.

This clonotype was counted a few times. The CDR3 DNA reads as TGTGCCACCAGCCCGGGTCGAGGCACAGATACGCAGTATTTT. Its protein product is CATSPGRGTDTQYF. V usage is TRBV24-1 and J usage is TRBJ2-3; unclear D gene. The germline V and J ends were trimmed by 7 bases and 1 base, with 11 bases remaining between them. The CDR3 has 14 amino acids. Germline CDR1 and CDR2: KGHDR and SFDVKD.

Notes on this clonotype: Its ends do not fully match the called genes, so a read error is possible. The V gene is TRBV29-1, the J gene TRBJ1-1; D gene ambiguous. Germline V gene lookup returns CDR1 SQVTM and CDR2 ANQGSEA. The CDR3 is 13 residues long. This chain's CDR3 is CSVYGSSNTGAFF. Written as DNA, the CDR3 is TGCAGCGTTTACGGGTCGAGTAACACTGGAGCTTTCTTT.

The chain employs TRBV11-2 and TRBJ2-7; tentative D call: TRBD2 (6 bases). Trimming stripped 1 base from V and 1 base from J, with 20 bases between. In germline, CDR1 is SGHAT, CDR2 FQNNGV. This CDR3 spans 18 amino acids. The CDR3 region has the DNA TGTGCCAGCAGCTTAGCCGCACCACTAGCAGGCCAATCCTACGAGCAGTACTTC. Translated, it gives CASSLAAPLAGQSYEQYF.